Listed here is a single T cell receptor beta chain. Its antigen remains undetermined. No much larger clone is present one base from it, and per-base qualities are unavailable. TCRbeta CDR3 regions were amplified from genomic DNA using the immunoSEQ Assay, a bias-controlled multiplex PCR. The source study handled its data this way. The number of nucleated cells in each sample was estimated by amplification of reference gene primers within the assay. Sequence reads were collapsed and filtered to measure the absolute abundance of every unique TCRbeta CDR3 rearrangement. Productive Simpson clonality was computed per sample as the square root of Simpson's diversity index over productive rearrangements. TCRdb carries this immuneACCESS record with in-frame sequences only. Its versions omit some clonotypes, under half of them owing to an unresolved V gene in the studies checked, with the rest unexplained. That table supplies the V and J calls and clone size; D and trimming were determined from the DNA. The sample includes 360,000 or so clones, with around 86% observed a single time. Clones ranked in the top ten supply roughly 5.1% of the sample.

In the prospective study, participants were roughly 18 to 89 years old, resided in 20 to 30 geographic areas of the United States, and were enrolled through a virtual design. In the prospective study, participants were assigned to cohorts based on the clinical history participants reported in a screening survey and a study questionnaire. Recovered participants in ImmuneRACE Cohort 3 were defined as having two consecutive negative NP/OP PCR tests, clearance from a healthcare professional, or resolution of symptoms. Mobile phlebotomists in the prospective study collected whole blood, serum and a nasopharyngeal or oropharyngeal swab from every participant. Participants in the prospective study had the option to provide additional blood draws and questionnaires over a roughly 2-month period. Prospective study blood samples were shipped either frozen or at room temperature before DNA extraction. These data are taken from a study of blood T cell repertoires in COVID-19 (dated by TCRdb to 2018 to 2020). In the study overall: Samples covering the acute and convalescent phases of COVID-19 were provided by collaborators in the United States, Italy and Spain. A de-identified subject ID, COVID-19 status, age in years and sex were almost always included in the sample metadata. The material from the prospective study consisted of cDNA or gDNA derived from T cells, B-cell-depleted T cells, or PBMCs. Samples were obtained from the ongoing ImmuneRACE study (first 160 participants) and from 1,200 or so subjects provided by 6 global collaborators. Deeply sampled blood TCRbeta repertoires from subjects exposed to, actively infected with, or recovered from COVID-19 were included in the dataset. HLA class I and class II types, where available, came from metadata supplied by the sample provider rather than from assay-based typing. The repertoires were released in a freely available public database intended as a resource for research on the immune response to SARS-CoV-2.

On the study overall, not on this receptor specifically: The amount of clinical and demographic metadata varied by source and participant and was provided uncurated.

The TCR originated in a woman aged 45-60 years who had recovered from COVID-19. Material for sequencing was PBMCs or T cells enriched from blood (not recorded which).

The nucleotide sequence is given as TGTGCCAGCAGCCCCCGCCAGGGGGCTGGGGCCAACGTCCTGACTTTC. Translated, it gives CASSPRQGAGANVLTF. The chain was built from TRBV9 and TRBJ2-6, with TRBD1 identical over 7 junction bases. After removal of 4 bases from V and 2 bases from J, the junction retains 6 bases not matched to a gene. The germline V gene yields SGDLS for CDR1 and YYNGEE for CDR2. From the cysteine up to the phenylalanine, the CDR3 has a length of 16 residues. The retained sequence is limited to the CDR3, 48 bases, with the frame set at the first base.